This T cell receptor beta chain stems from a study of cytomegalovirus exposure and HLA in healthy donors. Worth noting for this clone: Its antigen remains unknown.

TCRdb keeps only in-frame clones here, not all; method: immunoSEQ multiplex PCR. The repertoire holds about 100,000 clones, with 90% to 97% as singletons. Study results and caveats: The study recorded fewer than 200 TCR beta chains that were cytomegalovirus-associated. Using the classifier, cytomegalovirus status was reportedly diagnosed with high specificity and sensitivity. Testing in vitro showed a few CMV-associated chains specific for CMV antigens.

CDR3 size: 19 residues. J lost 1 base, V lost 3 bases, and 14 bases had no gene match. CDR1 is SGHRS, CDR2 YFSETQ, per germline. This sequence was found in a young woman in good health and CMV-seronegative. The rearrangement joins TRBV5-1 to TRBJ2-3, with 10 bases identical to TRBD2. The material sequenced was PBMCs. In nucleotides, the CDR3 is TGCGCCAGCAGCTCCTTCGGAGCGGGGGGGGTATGGGGCACAGATACGCAGTATTTT. Its protein is CASSSFGAGGVWGTDTQYF.